The 23 T cell receptor beta chains given below trace back to one sample, sequenced in a study of shared clonotypes between healthy human individuals. Assay: immunoSEQ multiplex PCR; the TCRdb copy retains only in-frame clones and omits some. The sample shows hundreds of thousands of clones, approximately 97% of them seen only once. The sequenced sample was naive CD4+ T cells sorted from blood. Subset defined: CD45RA+ positively selected. The origin of the receptors is a woman between 25 and 40 years old in good health.

This rearrangement joins TRBV5-1 to TRBJ1-2; 7 bases align to TRBD1. Germline assignment: CDR1 SGHRS and CDR2 YFSETQ. V shed 5 bases and J 3 bases; nucleotides not matched to a gene: 10. CDR3 length equals 15 residues. Written as DNA, the CDR3 is TGCGCCAGCAGTTACACCGGGACAGTGGACTATGGCTACACCTTC. It yields the protein CASSYTGTVDYGYTF.

About this clone: The sample holds other DNA sequences that translate to the same CDR3. This chain connects TRBV6-6 to TRBJ2-5; D is unresolved. Germline V gene sequence: CDR1 MNHNY, CDR2 SVGAGI (reference sequence). CDR3 length: 11 residues. V lost 5 bases and J 5 bases, leaving 6 bases between the germline ends. CDR3 region: CASSGGETQYF. The CDR3 coding sequence is TGTGCCAGCAGTGGTGGGGAGACCCAGTACTTC.

The chain uses TRBV5-4 and TRBJ2-1, with 8 bases lining up with TRBD2. This CDR3 is 15 amino acids long. Germline lookup yields CDR1 SGHNT and CDR2 YYREEE (reference sequence). J lost 3 bases, V lost 4 bases, and 6 bases had no gene match. The CDR3 DNA follows: TGTGCCAGCAGCACAGGACTAGCAAACTACAATGAGCAGTTCTTC. It encodes CASSTGLANYNEQFF. Full variable domain (remainder filled in from reference TRBV5-4 and TRBJ2-1): ETGVTQSPTHLIKTRGQQVTLRCSSQSGHNTVSWYQQALGQGPQFIFQYYREEENGRGNFPPRFSGLQFPNYSSELNVNALELDDSALYLCASSTGLANYNEQFFGPGTRLTVL.

V gene TRBV10-3 combines with J gene TRBJ1-5; TRBD1 matches 9 bases. Germline CDR1 and CDR2: ENHRY and SYGVKD. The CDR3 has 16 amino acids. Unmatched junction bases numbered 6, after V lost 3 bases and J lost 3 bases. The CDR3, as DNA: TGTGCCATCAGTGACCCGGGACAGGGTACCAATCAGCCCCAGCATTTT. Translating it yields CAISDPGQGTNQPQHF.

The rearrangement uses TRBV19 and TRBJ2-2; TRBD2 agrees at 11 bases. This CDR3 is built from 17 residues. The V segment lost 3 bases and the J segment 6 bases; nucleotides outside the gene matches: 9. Germline V gene lookup returns CDR1 LNHDA and CDR2 SQIVND (reference sequence). CDR3 coding DNA: TGTGCCAGTAGTATGCCGTTACTAGCGGGAGTACCCGGGGAGCTGTTTTTT. It yields the protein CASSMPLLAGVPGELFF.

The rearrangement links TRBV28 to TRBJ2-2; D uncertain. The germline V and J ends were trimmed by 11 bases and 1 base, with 17 bases remaining between them. The CDR3 spans 15 residues. Looked up from germline, CDR1 is MDHEN and CDR2 is SYDVKM. Here the CDR3 DNA reads TGTGCCGCTGCGGCGGAATGGCAGAACACCGGGGAGCTGTTTTTT. Amino acid sequence: CAAAAEWQNTGELFF.

The gene calls are TRBV5-4 and TRBJ2-1, with 9 bases fitting TRBD2. Unmatched junction bases numbered 6, after V lost 2 bases and J lost 9 bases. The CDR3 has 14 amino acids. Germline CDR1 is SGHNT and CDR2 is YYREEE (reference sequence). CDR3 residues: CASSLLAGEGEQFF. CDR3 DNA: TGTGCCAGCAGCTTATTAGCGGGAGAGGGTGAGCAGTTCTTC.

About this clone: The junction departs from the called germline gene at one end, perhaps through a read error. The chain couples TRBV4-1 to TRBJ2-7, with TRBD2 matching 11 bases. The CDR3 extends over 18 amino acids. Germline V gene data show CDR1 as MGHRA and CDR2 as YSYEKL. Here the CDR3 DNA reads TGCGCCAGCGGCCAGGGACTAGCGGATGCCCCTGGGGTCTACGAGCAGTACTTC. Translated: CASGQGLADAPGVYEQYF.

V gene TRBV25-1 combines with J gene TRBJ1-4; tentative D call: TRBD1 (5 bases). V was trimmed by 4 bases and J by 7 bases, leaving 13 bases between them. The germline gives CDR1 MGHDK, CDR2 SYGVNS. CDR3 length: 14 residues. The CDR3 DNA is TGTGCCAGCAGTGGATGGGGCCTCGGTGAAAAACTGTTTTTT. Translating gives CASSGWGLGEKLFF. Looking up the rest from reference TRBV25-1 and TRBJ1-4 gives the full variable domain: EADIYQTPRYLVIGTGKKITLECSQTMGHDKMYWYQQDPGMELHLIHYSYGVNSTEKGDLSSESTVSRIRTEHFPLTLESARPSHTSQYLCASSGWGLGEKLFFGSGTQLSVL.

The CDR3 is CASSLPVTSGMNRTDTQYF. CDR3 in DNA: TGTGCCAGCAGCCTGCCGGTGACTAGCGGGATGAACCGCACAGATACGCAGTATTTT. V is TRBV11-2 and J is TRBJ2-3, with 11 bases identical to TRBD2. The CDR3 consists of 19 residues. The junction had 14 bases not matched to a gene; V was cut back by 5 bases and J by 1 base. The V gene's germline CDR1 is SGHAT and CDR2 FQNNGV.

V gene TRBV5-8 combines with J gene TRBJ1-1, with 10 bases lining up with TRBD1. Per the germline V gene, CDR1 is SGHTS and CDR2 is YDEGEE. Trimming at V came to 4 bases and at J to 8 bases, leaving 8 bases not matched to a gene. The CDR3 totals 14 residues. CDR3 amino acids: CASSRAGQGKEAFF. The CDR3 DNA sequence: TGTGCCAGCAGCCGCGCGGGACAGGGGAAAGAAGCTTTCTTT.

The chain has TRBV29-1 and TRBJ2-3; D perhaps matches TRBD2 (6 bases). The CDR3 contains 14 residues. V lost 5 bases, J lost 0 bases, and 12 bases lay in between. Germline V lookup: CDR1 SQVTM, CDR2 ANQGSEA. CDR3: CSVCLATSTDTQYF. The CDR3 bases are TGCAGCGTTTGTCTAGCGACTAGCACAGATACGCAGTATTTT.

V gene TRBV2 combines with J gene TRBJ2-5, with TRBD2 matching 11 bases. The CDR3 length is 16 residues. The germline V gene encodes CDR1 SNHLY and CDR2 FYNNEI. Trimming cost V 6 bases and J 9 bases; bases outside gene matches: 15. The CDR3 DNA follows: TGTGCCAGCAGGGAACCCGGGACTAGCGGCTTCCTGGCCCAGTACTTC. This sequence encodes CASREPGTSGFLAQYF.

The V and J genes are TRBV30 and TRBJ1-2; TRBD1 might be the D (5 bases). V dropped 3 bases and J dropped 2 bases, with 13 bases sitting between them. Germline assignment: CDR1 GTSNPN and CDR2 SVGIG (reference sequence). The CDR3 is made up of 14 amino acids. This CDR3 reads CAWSPGRLNYGYTF. The CDR3 bases are TGTGCCTGGAGCCCGGGACGGCTAAACTATGGCTACACCTTC.

CDR3 loop: CSVVKGDKNIQYF. In nucleotides, the CDR3 is TGCAGCGTTGTGAAGGGTGACAAAAACATTCAGTACTTC. The rearrangement links TRBV29-1 to TRBJ2-4; D is unclear. The CDR3 sequence is 13 residues long. V was cut by 4 bases and J by 3 bases, with 10 bases left in between. Germline CDR1 is SQVTM and CDR2 is ANQGSEA.

The V call is TRBV2, the J call TRBJ2-5; D is possibly TRBD1 (6 bases). Germline-derived CDR1 and CDR2 are SNHLY and FYNNEI. This CDR3 has 19 amino acids. V was cut by 1 base and J by 1 base, with 22 bases left in between. The CDR3 is CASSEGQGIWLARQETQYF. For the CDR3, the DNA is TGTGCCAGCAGTGAAGGGCAGGGGATTTGGTTGGCCCGCCAAGAGACCCAGTACTTC.

The chain combines TRBV6-5 with TRBJ1-2, with 7 bases fitting TRBD1. CDR3 length: 15 residues. The V segment lost 5 bases and the J segment 8 bases; nucleotides outside the gene matches: 14. Germline CDR1 and CDR2: MNHEY and SVGAGI. The CDR3 nucleotides are TGTGCCAGCAGTAAATCATCCACAGGGGCGCGGGGCTACACCTTC. Its translation is CASSKSSTGARGYTF.

This sequence joins TRBV28 and TRBJ2-1; weak D call: TRBD1 (7 bases). Germline V gene lookup returns CDR1 MDHEN and CDR2 SYDVKM. Between the trimmed V and J ends, which lost 5 bases and 5 bases, there was a span of 25 bases. The CDR3 consists of 18 residues. CDR3 sequence (DNA): TGTGCCAGCAGTCTCGAGACAGGGACATCGGGAGCCAACAATGAGCAGTTCTTC. It specifies CASSLETGTSGANNEQFF.

The chain carries TRBV2 and TRBJ1-2, with unresolved D. The CDR3 has 15 amino acids. Trimming removed 6 bases at V and 0 bases at J, with 14 bases between. Germline CDR1 SNHLY, CDR2 FYNNEI. DNA for the CDR3: TGTGCCAGCAGGCGGACCGAGGAATCTAACTATGGCTACACCTTC. It encodes CASRRTEESNYGYTF.

Details on this clone: Mismatch with germline at one junction end may stem from a read error. The chain carries TRBV19 and TRBJ2-7; 11 bases line up with TRBD2. Germline V gene data show CDR1 as LNHDA and CDR2 as SQIVND (reference sequence). The CDR3 consists of 15 residues. The CDR3: CASSILASGRSELYF. In DNA, the CDR3 is TGTGCCAGTAGTATTCTGGCTAGCGGGAGGTCCGAGCTGTACTTC.

This rearrangement joins TRBV11-2 to TRBJ2-7, with a tentative D call TRBD2 (6 bases). The germline V gene has CDR1 SGHAT and CDR2 FQNNGV. Trimming took off 0 bases at V and 0 bases at J, with 9 bases between the two ends. The CDR3 loop spans 15 amino acids. The CDR3 nucleotides are TGTGCCAGCAGCTTAGAGGGCGGGGTCTCCTACGAGCAGTACTTC. Translation gives CASSLEGGVSYEQYF.

The V and J genes are TRBV9 and TRBJ2-7, with TRBD1 as a possible D gene (6 bases). The V and J ends lost 4 bases and 0 bases respectively, with 11 bases between them. Looked up from germline, CDR1 is SGDLS and CDR2 is YYNGEE. The CDR3 runs to 14 residues. CDR3 in DNA: TGTGCCAGCAGCACCCGGGACACCTCCTACGAGCAGTACTTC. This codes for CASSTRDTSYEQYF.

CDR3 region: CASSPGLPPSYEQYF. The CDR3 DNA is TGTGCCAGCAGCCCCGGGTTACCACCTTCCTACGAGCAGTACTTC. The chain uses TRBV5-4 and TRBJ2-7; unclear D gene. Trimming removed 4 bases from V and 1 base from J, with 15 bases in between. This CDR3 comprises 15 residues. CDR1 and CDR2 (germline): SGHNT, YYREEE (reference sequence). The whole variable domain, remainder taken from reference TRBV5-4 and TRBJ2-7, is ETGVTQSPTHLIKTRGQQVTLRCSSQSGHNTVSWYQQALGQGPQFIFQYYREEENGRGNFPPRFSGLQFPNYSSELNVNALELDDSALYLCASSPGLPPSYEQYFGPGTRLTVT.